A selection of T cell receptor beta chains follows, all from one sample in a study of T cells in localized non-small cell lung cancer. Some clones are missing from TCRdb's copy, which holds only in-frame ones; the method was immunoSEQ multiplex PCR. The data hold 45,000 to 60,000 clones, with over 75% observed a single time. The sequencing used peripheral blood, collected before any cancer treatment. These receptors all stem from an older female donor with stage II squamous cell lung carcinoma. The CDR3 runs from the conserved cysteine through the conserved F or W. The D gene is left open where the match is weak.

J,V,D,CDR3,DNA
TRBJ2-4,TRBV5-6,TRBD1,CASSLGTLTGANIQYF,TGTGCCAGCAGCTTGGGGACCCTCACAGGGGCGAACATTCAGTACTTC
TRBJ1-5,TRBV6-1,NA,CASRSGSTGNQPQHF,TGTGCCAGCAGGAGTGGGAGTACGGGCAATCAGCCCCAGCATTTT
TRBJ1-4,TRBV27,TRBD1,CASSSTTGNGEKLFF,TGTGCCAGCAGTTCCACGACAGGGAATGGCGAAAAACTGTTTTTT
TRBJ1-2,TRBV30,NA,CAWGGGGGYTF,TGTGCCTGGGGTGGGGGCGGTGGCTACACCTTC
TRBJ1-5,TRBV19,TRBD1,CASSIADRVGNQPQHF,TGTGCCAGTAGTATAGCGGACAGGGTGGGCAATCAGCCCCAGCATTTT
TRBJ1-3,TRBV19,NA,CASRQVGSGNTIYF,TGTGCCAGTAGACAGGTTGGTTCCGGAAACACCATATATTTT
TRBJ2-2,TRBV10-1,NA,CASRPGKQDGELFF,TGCGCCAGCAGGCCCGGCAAACAGGACGGGGAGCTGTTTTTT
TRBJ1-1,TRBV2,NA,CASGLRNTEAFF,TGTGCCAGCGGGCTTCGGAACACTGAAGCTTTCTTT
TRBJ2-7,TRBV10-1,NA,CAAGNTGESYEQYF,TGCGCCGCCGGAAATACGGGGGAATCTTACGAGCAGTACTTC
TRBJ2-3,TRBV5-1,NA,CASSAPTDTQYF,TGCGCCAGCAGCGCCCCCACAGATACGCAGTATTTT
TRBJ1-6,TRBV4-2,NA,CASSQEPQNSPLHF,TGTGCCAGCAGCCAAGAGCCCCAGAATTCACCCCTCCACTTT